What follows are 20 T cell receptor beta chains derived from one specimen sequenced in a study of T cell repertoires in cytomegalovirus infection. Their antigens are not known. A single record per CDR3 protein comes from TCRdb applying MiXCR to the reads. The top ten hold over 10% of the sample, which has some 900,000 distinct CDR3 sequences, 30% to 35% seen once. This specimen consisted of cultured CD8+ T cells from PBMCs, obtained from culture after CMV antigen stimulation. The receptors here all came from a human donor in good health (CMV status not recorded). Some clones in this sample may be carry-over from other donors' samples.

The chain recombines TRBV11-2 with TRBJ2-3; D may be TRBD1 (5 bases). CDR1 is SGHAT and CDR2 is FQNNGV in the germline V gene. The CDR3 is made up of 17 amino acids. The ends were cut back, 2 bases at V and 0 bases at J, with 15 bases in the middle. The CDR3 reads CASSLTPRGLSTDTQYF. The CDR3 DNA reads TGTGCCAGCAGCTTAACTCCTAGGGGCCTAAGCACAGATACGCAGTATTTT.

This clonotype has only a few counts. This chain links TRBV12-3 or TRBV12-4 with TRBJ2-1; D perhaps matches TRBD1 (5 bases). Trimming removed 6 bases at V and 16 bases at J, with 13 bases between. This CDR3 has 10 residues. The CDR3 DNA reads as TGTGCCAGCAGAAAGGGGAACGAATTCTTC. Its protein product is CASRKGNEFF.

A word on this clonotype: One end of the junction is discordant with germline, which a read error may explain. V is TRBV7-9 and J is TRBJ1-1; TRBD1 matches 7 bases. CDR1 is SEHNR and CDR2 is FQNEAQ in the germline V gene (reference sequence). CDR3 size: 16 residues. The CDR3 DNA sequence: TGTGTCAGCAGCTTATCCGGGACAGAAATGAACACTGAAGCTTTCTTT. Translated: CVSSLSGTEMNTEAFF.

This chain links TRBV28 with TRBJ2-1, with a weak D call TRBD1 (6 bases). The CDR3 runs 14 residues. The V end lost 3 bases, the J end lost 3 bases, and 9 bases lay between the germline ends. The germline V gene encodes CDR1 MDHEN and CDR2 SYDVKM. The CDR3 nucleotides read TGTGCCAGCAGTTTCCGGACAGTCTACAATGAGCAGTTCTTC. Its translation is CASSFRTVYNEQFF.

V is TRBV7-7 and J is TRBJ2-7; 11 bases map to TRBD1. CDR1 SSHAT and CDR2 FNYEAQ come from the germline V gene (reference sequence). This CDR3 has 13 amino acids. The CDR3 coding sequence is TGTGCTAGCAGCAAGGGACAGGGGGGCGAGCAGTACGTC. Translation: CASSKGQGGEQYV.

This clonotype appeared a few times. The chain recombines TRBV29-1 with TRBJ2-3; 11 bases are shared with TRBD2. Germline CDR1 is SQVTM and CDR2 is ANQGSEA. This CDR3 is 14 amino acids long. The J segment lost 6 bases and the V segment lost 4 bases, leaving 6 bases of the junction unmatched. CDR3: CSVVLAGEADTQYF. The CDR3 DNA reads TGCAGCGTTGTACTAGCGGGGGAGGCGGATACGCAGTATTTT.

V and J are TRBV28 and TRBJ2-3; 9 bases align to TRBD1. CDR3 length: 15 amino acids. Germline V gives CDR1 MDHEN, CDR2 SYDVKM. Losses at the gene ends were 3 bases for V and 2 bases for J; bases not matched to a gene: 3. CDR3 coding DNA: TGTGCCAGCAGTTTTGGGGACAGGGACACAGATACGCAGTATTTT. Protein sequence: CASSFGDRDTDTQYF.

This chain links TRBV11-2 with TRBJ1-1, with TRBD1 matching 9 bases. V shed 5 bases, J shed 1 base, and the junction held 8 bases outside the gene matches. This CDR3 region has 16 residues. Germline assignment: CDR1 SGHAT and CDR2 FQNNGV. The CDR3 DNA reads TGTGCCAGCAGCGGCTCCCCACAGGGGGCGAACACTGAAGCTTTCTTT. Protein: CASSGSPQGANTEAFF.

The rearrangement joins TRBV5-1 to TRBJ2-6; 10 bases are shared with TRBD2. From germline, CDR1 is SGHRS and CDR2 YFSETQ. The trim removed 7 bases at V and 0 bases at J, leaving 10 bases unmatched. The CDR3 has 18 amino acids. The CDR3 is CASRGNSGGHSGANVLTF. The CDR3 DNA reads TGCGCCAGCCGGGGAAATAGCGGGGGGCACTCTGGGGCCAACGTCCTGACTTTC.

The chain joins TRBV6-5 to TRBJ1-2; 10 positions agree with TRBD1. Germline V gene lookup returns CDR1 MNHEY and CDR2 SVGAGI. V was pared by 2 bases and J by 6 bases, with 6 bases of the junction left unmatched. The CDR3 spans 15 residues. The CDR3 loop reads CASSYNGQGGDGYTF. DNA of the CDR3: TGTGCCAGCAGTTACAACGGACAGGGGGGCGATGGCTACACCTTC.

The chain is built from TRBV24-1 and TRBJ2-1; 8 positions agree with TRBD2. The junction had 10 bases not matched to a gene; V was cut back by 5 bases and J by 5 bases. The CDR3 spans 16 residues. Per the germline V gene, CDR1 is KGHDR and CDR2 is SFDVKD. The CDR3 DNA is TGTGCCACCAGTGCCCTGGGCGGGGGGACGGACAATGAGCAGTTCTTC. This sequence encodes CATSALGGGTDNEQFF.

The rearrangement joins TRBV27 to TRBJ1-5; D is ambiguous. Germline loops: CDR1 MNHEY, CDR2 SMNVEV (reference sequence). With 8 bases removed from V and 7 bases from J, the gap between germline ends came to 12 bases. The CDR3 contains 12 residues. This CDR3 is CASGSNNQPQHF. CDR3 nucleotide sequence: TGTGCCAGCGGATCGAATAACCAGCCCCAGCATTTT.

This clonotype was detected a few times. V gene TRBV10-2 combines with J gene TRBJ1-1; 8 bases are a match to TRBD1. The germline gives CDR1 WSHSY, CDR2 SAAADI. The CDR3 runs 16 residues. Trimming cost V 6 bases and J 0 bases; bases outside gene matches: 9. The CDR3 is CASSPTGQGMNTEAFF. CDR3 bases: TGCGCCAGCAGCCCTACCGGACAGGGAATGAACACTGAAGCTTTCTTT.

The rearrangement links TRBV7-6 to TRBJ2-1, with 7 bases that match TRBD2. The length of the CDR3 is 18 residues. The germline CDR1 and CDR2 sequences are SGHVS and FNYEAQ. V was clipped by 5 bases and J by 4 bases; unmatched bases: 17. The CDR3 coding sequence is TGTGCCAGCAGCCCATCGACCTCCTTAGCGGGTGGTTACAATGAGCAGTTCTTC. This codes for CASSPSTSLAGGYNEQFF.

The rearrangement uses TRBV28 and TRBJ1-1, with D uncertain. Trimming stripped 4 bases from V and 0 bases from J, with 12 bases between. The CDR3 consists of 15 residues. Germline V gene data show CDR1 as MDHEN and CDR2 as SYDVKM. CDR3: CASSWEVGLNTEAFF. CDR3 sequence (DNA): TGTGCCAGCAGTTGGGAGGTCGGGCTGAACACTGAAGCTTTCTTT.

The chain couples TRBV20-1 to TRBJ2-1; possibly TRBD1 for D (6 bases). The V gene lost 6 bases and the J gene lost 0 bases, with 9 bases spanning the gap. This CDR3 has 13 amino acids. The germline gives CDR1 DFQATT, CDR2 SNEGSKA (reference sequence). This CDR3 is CSAPRGSYNEQFF. CDR3 in DNA: TGCAGTGCCCCCAGGGGCTCCTACAATGAGCAGTTCTTC.

The table lists this clonotype with many counts. The rearrangement joins TRBV7-2 to TRBJ2-7, with D possibly matching TRBD2 (5 bases). The germline V gene has CDR1 SGHTA and CDR2 FQGNSA. The CDR3 covers 13 residues. Trimming removed 5 bases from V and 3 bases from J, with 11 bases in between. CDR3 sequence: CASSQDSGYEQYF. In DNA form, the CDR3 reads TGTGCCAGCAGCCAGGACTCAGGCTACGAGCAGTACTTC. The variable domain in full, completed from reference TRBV7-2 and TRBJ2-7, reads GAGVSQSPSNKVTEKGKDVELRCDPISGHTALYWYRQSLGQGLEFLIYFQGNSAPDKSGLPSDRFSAERTGGSVSTLTIQRTQQEDSAVYLCASSQDSGYEQYFGPGTRLTVT.

This clonotype was seen only a few times. This rearrangement joins TRBV7-6 to TRBJ2-3; D remains ambiguous. This CDR3 region has 12 residues. Germline V lookup: CDR1 SGHVS, CDR2 FNYEAQ. V was trimmed by 4 bases and J by 4 bases, leaving 6 bases between them. The chain's CDR3 is CASSWRADTQYF. CDR3 sequence (DNA): TGTGCCAGCAGCTGGCGAGCAGATACGCAGTATTTT.

This clonotype was recorded at least ten times. The V and J genes are TRBV7-2 and TRBJ2-1, with a tentative D call TRBD1 (5 bases). The CDR3 has 15 residues. Trimming cost V 5 bases and J 8 bases, with 19 bases left between them. Germline V gene lookup returns CDR1 SGHTA and CDR2 FQGNSA. The CDR3: CASSPSWAGRDEQFF. Here the CDR3 DNA reads TGTGCCAGCAGCCCTTCATGGGCAGGGCGTGATGAGCAGTTCTTC.

The chain couples TRBV19 to TRBJ1-5; no definite D call. The CDR3 covers 14 residues. V was trimmed by 3 bases and J by 0 bases, leaving 6 bases between them. The V gene's germline CDR1 is LNHDA and CDR2 SQIVND (reference sequence). CDR3 loop: CASSMYNSNQPQHF. For the CDR3, the DNA is TGTGCCAGTAGTATGTATAATAGCAATCAGCCCCAGCATTTT.